Below are 17 T cell receptor beta chains sequenced from a single sample in a study of cytomegalovirus exposure and HLA in healthy donors. PCR employed 60 Vbeta and 13 Jbeta primers. Sequencing used immunoSEQ multiplex PCR; TCRdb keeps in-frame clones, though not all of them. This sample has roughly 180,000 clones; 70% to 90% occur once, and the top ten carry approximately 8.5%. Specimen: PBMCs. Receptors were obtained from a man between 18 and 35 years old in good health and CMV-seropositive.

This clone was seen a few times. The chain combines TRBV6-1 with TRBJ1-5; 8 nucleotides line up with TRBD1. CDR1 is MNHNS and CDR2 is SASEGT in the germline V gene. This CDR3 region has 16 residues. Germline trimming cut 2 bases from V and 0 bases from J; bases unmatched to any gene: 3. CDR3 residues: CASSERTGYSNQPQHF. The CDR3 nucleotides are TGTGCCAGCAGTGAAAGGACAGGGTATAGCAATCAGCCCCAGCATTTT.

The chain recombines TRBV5-1 with TRBJ2-7; 7 bases line up with TRBD1. The CDR3 sequence is 13 residues long. The V segment lost 3 bases and the J segment 6 bases; nucleotides outside the gene matches: 6. CDR1 SGHRS and CDR2 YFSETQ come from the germline V gene. CDR3: CASSSQTGSEQYF. CDR3 DNA: TGCGCCAGCAGCTCCCAGACAGGGAGCGAGCAGTACTTC.

This rearrangement joins TRBV30 to TRBJ1-1; D ambiguous. V lost 4 bases to trimming and J lost 2 bases, with 11 bases between them. Germline lookup yields CDR1 GTSNPN and CDR2 SVGIG (reference sequence). The CDR3 loop spans 13 amino acids. As DNA, the CDR3 is TGTGCCTGGAATTCCCACAGTAACACTGAAGCTTTCTTT. Protein product: CAWNSHSNTEAFF.

The gene calls are TRBV5-4 and TRBJ2-5; D gene ambiguous. The DNA end favors TRBJ2-7, so the J call may be wrong. The CDR3 has 13 residues. In germline, CDR1 is SGHNT, CDR2 YYREEE (reference sequence). CDR3 region: CASSLEVTYEQYF. The CDR3 DNA reads TGTGCCAGCAGCTTGGAAGTTACCTACGAGCAGTACTTC.

CDR3 in amino acids: CASSEARESEAFF. CDR3 in DNA: TGTGCCAGCAGTGAAGCTCGGGAGTCTGAAGCTTTCTTT. The chain uses TRBV6-1 and TRBJ1-1; D call uncertain. Trimming removed 0 bases at V and 6 bases at J, with 8 bases between. The length of the CDR3 is 13 residues. CDR1 is MNHNS and CDR2 is SASEGT in the germline V gene.

Concerning this clone: Other nucleotide sequences from this sample produce the same CDR3. V usage is TRBV18 and J usage is TRBJ1-1; 7 nucleotides agree with TRBD1. Per the germline V gene, CDR1 is KGHSH and CDR2 is LQKENI. This CDR3 is built from 12 residues. V lost 3 bases to trimming and J lost 7 bases; unmatched junction nucleotides: 2. The CDR3, as DNA: TGTGCCAGCTCACCTCGGACAGGTGAAGCTTTCTTT. Its translation is CASSPRTGEAFF.

The chain couples TRBV19 to TRBJ1-2; 7 positions agree with TRBD1. Germline V gene sequence: CDR1 LNHDA, CDR2 SQIVND (reference sequence). The CDR3 loop spans 16 amino acids. V was clipped by 1 base and J by 4 bases; unmatched bases: 9. The CDR3 nucleotides read TGTGCCAGTAGTATAGCTCGTCTCCGGGACAGCTATGGCTACACCTTC. Translating gives CASSIARLRDSYGYTF.

Only one count was recorded for this clone. This chain connects TRBV5-8 to TRBJ1-2; D is unresolved. The CDR3 length is 12 residues. In germline, CDR1 is SGHTS, CDR2 YDEGEE. The ends were cut back, 4 bases at V and 4 bases at J, with 8 bases in the middle. The CDR3 bases are TGTGCCAGCAGCCTAGTTGCCTATGGCTACACCTTC. Encoded protein: CASSLVAYGYTF.

This clone was recorded a few times. The J gene is TRBJ2-2, the V gene TRBV28; 7 nucleotides match TRBD1. From germline, CDR1 is MDHEN and CDR2 SYDVKM. Losses at the gene ends were 2 bases for V and 5 bases for J; bases not matched to a gene: 11. CDR3 size: 17 residues. The CDR3 protein is CASSLGVRGKGTGELFF. The DNA of the CDR3 is TGTGCCAGCAGTTTAGGCGTCAGGGGGAAGGGGACCGGGGAGCTGTTTTTT. The entire variable domain, with the rest obtained from reference TRBV28 and TRBJ2-2, is as follows: DVKVTQSSRYLVKRTGEKVFLECVQDMDHENMFWYRQDPGLGLRLIYFSYDVKMKEKGDIPEGYSVSREKKERFSLILESASTNQTSMYLCASSLGVRGKGTGELFFGEGSRLTVL.

Only one count was recorded for this clone. The chain employs TRBV5-1 and TRBJ2-3; tentatively, D is TRBD2 (6 bases). The V end was cut by 7 bases, the J end by 7 bases, with 25 bases between. Germline CDR1 and CDR2: SGHRS and YFSETQ. The CDR3 is 16 residues long. DNA for the CDR3: TGCGCCAGCGGGGAACGAACTAGCCCCAGGGCGAATACGCAGTATTTT. This sequence encodes CASGERTSPRANTQYF.

V is TRBV7-2 and J is TRBJ1-1, with TRBD1 as a possible D gene (5 bases). The V gene lost 4 bases and the J gene lost 4 bases, with 13 bases spanning the gap. Germline V gene lookup returns CDR1 SGHTA and CDR2 FQGNSA. The length of the CDR3 is 14 residues. The CDR3 loop is CASSSLGGTTEAFF. Here the CDR3 DNA reads TGTGCCAGCAGCTCCCTGGGGGGGACCACTGAAGCTTTCTTT. The full variable domain, rest sourced from reference TRBV7-2 and TRBJ1-1, is GAGVSQSPSNKVTEKGKDVELRCDPISGHTALYWYRQSLGQGLEFLIYFQGNSAPDKSGLPSDRFSAERTGGSVSTLTIQRTQQEDSAVYLCASSSLGGTTEAFFGQGTRLTVV.

The chain links TRBV5-4 to TRBJ2-1; TRBD2 agrees at 7 bases. The CDR3 totals 16 residues. With 4 bases clipped from V and 5 bases from J, the junction kept 12 bases outside the gene matches. Per germline, CDR1 SGHNT and CDR2 YYREEE (reference sequence). CDR3 sequence (DNA): TGTGCCAGCAGCCTACCGACTAGCCCCGGGGACAATGAGCAGTTCTTC. It encodes CASSLPTSPGDNEQFF.

CDR3 sequence reads: CASSPSPGRPEAFF. In DNA, the CDR3 is TGTGCCAGCAGCCCCTCCCCCGGGAGGCCTGAAGCTTTCTTT. The chain couples TRBV7-6 to TRBJ1-1; no reliable D call. The V gene lost 5 bases and the J gene lost 6 bases, with 16 bases spanning the gap. Germline CDR1 reads SGHVS; CDR2 reads FNYEAQ. The CDR3 totals 14 residues.

The chain links TRBV7-2 to TRBJ2-5; D remains ambiguous. CDR3 length: 14 residues. CDR1 and CDR2 from the germline V gene are SGHTA and FQGNSA. Deletions cut 5 bases from V and 1 base from J, with 11 bases between. This CDR3 is CASSTTRSQETQYF. The CDR3 DNA sequence: TGTGCCAGCAGCACTACGCGTTCCCAAGAGACCCAGTACTTC.

This chain uses TRBV5-4 with TRBJ2-7; 12 bases are a match to TRBD2. The CDR3 is 15 amino acids. Germline-derived CDR1 and CDR2 are SGHNT and YYREEE (reference sequence). J lost 2 bases, V lost 1 base, and 1 base had no gene match. This CDR3 is CASSLSSGGAYEQYF. Written as DNA, the CDR3 is TGTGCCAGCAGCTTGTCTAGCGGGGGGGCCTACGAGCAGTACTTC.

V gene TRBV29-1 combines with J gene TRBJ2-7; TRBD1 agrees at 8 bases. With 6 bases clipped from V and 0 bases from J, the junction kept 7 bases outside the gene matches. The CDR3 sequence is 14 residues long. Germline V gene lookup returns CDR1 SQVTM and CDR2 ANQGSEA. This chain's CDR3 is CSVETGGSSYEQYF. The CDR3 bases are TGCAGCGTAGAAACAGGGGGGAGCTCCTACGAGCAGTACTTC.

The rearrangement joins TRBV6-1 to TRBJ2-7; the match to TRBD1 covers 7 bases. V lost 6 bases to trimming and J lost 3 bases; unmatched junction nucleotides: 8. CDR1 is MNHNS, CDR2 SASEGT, per germline. This CDR3 comprises 14 residues. The CDR3 is CASSRRQGLYEQYF. CDR3 DNA: TGTGCCAGCAGCCGGAGACAGGGTCTCTACGAGCAGTACTTC.